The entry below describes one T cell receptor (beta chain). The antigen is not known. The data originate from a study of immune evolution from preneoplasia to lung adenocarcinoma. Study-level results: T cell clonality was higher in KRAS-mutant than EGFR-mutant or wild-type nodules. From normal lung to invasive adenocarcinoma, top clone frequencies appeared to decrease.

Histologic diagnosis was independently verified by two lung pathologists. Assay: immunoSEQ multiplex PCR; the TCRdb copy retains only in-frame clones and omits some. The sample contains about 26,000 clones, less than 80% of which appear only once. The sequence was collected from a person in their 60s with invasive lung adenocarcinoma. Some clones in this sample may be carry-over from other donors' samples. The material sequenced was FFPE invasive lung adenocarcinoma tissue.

Here the CDR3 reads CASSITEFSGPRGQPQHF. The CDR3, as DNA: TGTGCCAGTAGTATTACGGAATTTTCAGGGCCCCGCGGTCAGCCCCAGCATTTT. The chain recombines TRBV19 with TRBJ1-5, with D perhaps TRBD1 (5 bases). With 3 bases removed from V and 6 bases from J, the gap between germline ends came to 24 bases. The CDR3 sequence is 18 residues long. CDR1 and CDR2 from the germline V gene are LNHDA and SQIVND (reference sequence). Full variable domain (missing parts from reference TRBV19 and TRBJ1-5): DGGITQSPKYLFRKEGQNVTLSCEQNLNHDAMYWYRQDPGQGLRLIYYSQIVNDFQKGDIAEGYSVSREKKESFPLTVTSAQKNPTAFYLCASSITEFSGPRGQPQHFGDGTRLSIL.